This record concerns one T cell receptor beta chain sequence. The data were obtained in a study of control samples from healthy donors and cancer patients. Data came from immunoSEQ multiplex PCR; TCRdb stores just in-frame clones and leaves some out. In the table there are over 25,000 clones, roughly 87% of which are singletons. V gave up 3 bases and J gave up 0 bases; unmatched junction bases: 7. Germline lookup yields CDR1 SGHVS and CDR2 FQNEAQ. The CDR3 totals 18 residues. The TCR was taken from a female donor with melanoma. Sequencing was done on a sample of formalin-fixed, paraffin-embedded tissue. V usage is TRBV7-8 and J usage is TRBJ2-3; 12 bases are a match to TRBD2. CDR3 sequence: CASSFDPSGRESTDTQYF. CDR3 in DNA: TGTGCCAGCAGCTTCGATCCTAGCGGGAGGGAAAGCACAGATACGCAGTATTTT. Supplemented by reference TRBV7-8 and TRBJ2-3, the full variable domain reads GAGVSQSPRYKVAKRGQDVALRCDPISGHVSLFWYQQALGQGPEFLTYFQNEAQLDKSGLPSDRFFAERPEGSVSTLKIQRTQQEDSAVYLCASSFDPSGRESTDTQYFGPGTRLTVL.